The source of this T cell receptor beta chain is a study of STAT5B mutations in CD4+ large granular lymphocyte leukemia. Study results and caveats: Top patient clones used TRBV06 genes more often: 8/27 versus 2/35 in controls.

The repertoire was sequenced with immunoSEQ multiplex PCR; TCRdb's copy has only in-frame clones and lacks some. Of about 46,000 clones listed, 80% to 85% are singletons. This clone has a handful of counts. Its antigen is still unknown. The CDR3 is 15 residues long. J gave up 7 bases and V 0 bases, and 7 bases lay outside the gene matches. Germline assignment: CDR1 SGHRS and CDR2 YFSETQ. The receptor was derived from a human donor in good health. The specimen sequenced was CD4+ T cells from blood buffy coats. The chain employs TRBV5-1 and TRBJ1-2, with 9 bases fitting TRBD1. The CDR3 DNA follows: TGCGCCAGCAGCTTGGCGACCGGGACAGGGTCTGGCTACACCTTC. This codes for CASSLATGTGSGYTF.